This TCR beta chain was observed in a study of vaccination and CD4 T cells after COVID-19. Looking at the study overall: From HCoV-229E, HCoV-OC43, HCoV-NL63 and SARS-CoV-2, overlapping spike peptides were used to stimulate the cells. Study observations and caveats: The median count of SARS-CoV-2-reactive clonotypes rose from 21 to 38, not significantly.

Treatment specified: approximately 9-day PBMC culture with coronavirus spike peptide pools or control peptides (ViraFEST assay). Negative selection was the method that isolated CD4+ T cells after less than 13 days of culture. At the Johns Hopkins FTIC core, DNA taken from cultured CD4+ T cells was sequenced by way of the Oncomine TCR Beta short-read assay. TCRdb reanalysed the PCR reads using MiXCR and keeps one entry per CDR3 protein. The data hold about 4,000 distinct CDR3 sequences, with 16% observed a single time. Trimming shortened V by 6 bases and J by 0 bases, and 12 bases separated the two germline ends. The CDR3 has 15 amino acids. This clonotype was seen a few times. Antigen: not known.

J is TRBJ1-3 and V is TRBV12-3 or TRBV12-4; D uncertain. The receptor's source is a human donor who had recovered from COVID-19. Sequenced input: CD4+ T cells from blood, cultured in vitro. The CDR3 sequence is CASSLVLSSGNTIYF. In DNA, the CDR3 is TGTGCCAGCAGCCTCGTACTGAGCTCTGGAAACACCATATATTTT.